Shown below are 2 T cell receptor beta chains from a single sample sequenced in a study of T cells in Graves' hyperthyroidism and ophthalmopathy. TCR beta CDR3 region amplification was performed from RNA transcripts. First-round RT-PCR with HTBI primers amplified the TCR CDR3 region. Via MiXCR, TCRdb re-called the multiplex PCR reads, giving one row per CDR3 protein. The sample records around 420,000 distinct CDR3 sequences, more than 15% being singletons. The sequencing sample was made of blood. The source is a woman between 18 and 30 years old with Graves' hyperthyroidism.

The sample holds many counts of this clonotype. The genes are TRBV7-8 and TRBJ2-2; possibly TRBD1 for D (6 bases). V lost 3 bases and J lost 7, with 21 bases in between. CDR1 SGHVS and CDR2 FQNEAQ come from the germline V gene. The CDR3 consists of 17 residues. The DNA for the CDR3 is TGTGCCAGCAGCTTGCCCCGGACAGTAGCCCGCTACGGGGAGCTGTTTTTT. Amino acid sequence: CASSLPRTVARYGELFF. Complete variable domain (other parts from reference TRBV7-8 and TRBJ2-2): GAGVSQSPRYKVAKRGQDVALRCDPISGHVSLFWYQQALGQGPEFLTYFQNEAQLDKSGLPSDRFFAERPEGSVSTLKIQRTQQEDSAVYLCASSLPRTVARYGELFFGEGSRLTVL.

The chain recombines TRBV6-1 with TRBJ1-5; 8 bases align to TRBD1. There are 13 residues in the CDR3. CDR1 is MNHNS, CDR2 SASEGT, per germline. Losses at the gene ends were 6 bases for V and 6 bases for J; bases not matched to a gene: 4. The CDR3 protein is CASRKQGGQPQHF. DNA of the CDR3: TGTGCCAGCAGAAAACAGGGGGGTCAGCCCCAGCATTTT.